This TCR beta chain was sequenced in a study of tumor-infiltrating lymphocytes in primary liver carcinoma. Notes on the study in general: Tumors carried a top-250-clone fraction significantly exceeding that of blood (p = 0.039).

It was unsorted whole blood that yielded blood RNA, and germline DNA was also extracted. The study enrolled treatment-naive patients with chronic HBV infection. The germline V gene encodes CDR1 SGHNT and CDR2 YYREEE (reference sequence). The CDR3 contains 13 residues. From around 500 ng of total RNA, TCR beta-specific cDNA was reverse-transcribed using a constant-region primer. Employing slightly modified ARM-PCR, three nested multiplex PCR rounds were run, and these gave rise to the TCR beta libraries. The first two PCR rounds used TRBV1-TRBV30 forward primers with a C-beta reverse primer, approximately 11 cycles each. TCRdb reprocessed the multiplex PCR reads via MiXCR and lists one record per CDR3 protein. The table has 300,000 to 400,000 distinct CDR3 sequences, less than 65% seen once; the top ten hold roughly 6%. As concerns this clonotype: Antigen unknown. One end of the junction is discordant with germline, which a read error may explain.

Sequencing was carried out using peripheral blood. The rearrangement uses TRBV5-4 and TRBJ1-1; unclear D gene. The TCR sequence derives from a man aged 35 to 55 with primary liver carcinoma and hepatitis B virus infection. The CDR3 DNA sequence: TGTGCCAGCAGCTTGGGTCTGAACGCTGAAGCTTTCTTT. It specifies CASSLGLNAEAFF.